This section outlines one T cell receptor beta chain sequence together with its context. The V gene lost 5 bases and the J gene lost 6 bases, with 11 bases spanning the gap. The V gene's germline CDR1 is MDHEN and CDR2 SYDVKM. This CDR3 is 14 amino acids long. Authors' methods: Estimates of nucleated cell counts were drawn from the amplification of reference gene primers. The table came from immunoSEQ multiplex PCR; TCRdb's copy has only in-frame clones and leaves some out. From that table come the V and J calls and clone size; the DNA was used to work out D and trimming. This sample has 80,000 or so clones, with less than 95% found just once. This sample is part of a study of blood T cell repertoires in COVID-19. About the research overall: COVID-19 samples collected from the United States, Italy and Spain covered acute and convalescent phases. The analysed material was cDNA or gDNA that came from T cells, B-cell-depleted T cells, or PBMCs.

Source material: peripheral blood. The chain is built from TRBV28 and TRBJ1-6; tentatively, D is TRBD1 (5 bases). The clonotype was recovered from a woman aged 45-65 years in a cohort sampled during active COVID-19. CDR3 region: CASSATGSNSPLHF. The CDR3 DNA reads as TGTGCCAGCAGTGCTACAGGTTCTAATTCACCCCTCCACTTT.